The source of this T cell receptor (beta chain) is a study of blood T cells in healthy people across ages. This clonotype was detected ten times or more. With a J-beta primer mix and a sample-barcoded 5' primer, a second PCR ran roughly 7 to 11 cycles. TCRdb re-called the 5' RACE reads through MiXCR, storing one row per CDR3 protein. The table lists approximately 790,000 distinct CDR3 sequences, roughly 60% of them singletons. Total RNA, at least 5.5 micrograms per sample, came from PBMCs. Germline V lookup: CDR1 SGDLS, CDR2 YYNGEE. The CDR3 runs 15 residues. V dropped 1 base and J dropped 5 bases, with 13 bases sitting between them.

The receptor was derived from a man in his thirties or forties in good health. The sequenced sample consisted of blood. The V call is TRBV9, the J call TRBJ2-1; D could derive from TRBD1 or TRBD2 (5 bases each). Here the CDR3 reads CASSVTSRGHNEQFF. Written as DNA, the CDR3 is TGTGCCAGCAGCGTAACGTCACGGGGCCACAATGAGCAGTTCTTC.